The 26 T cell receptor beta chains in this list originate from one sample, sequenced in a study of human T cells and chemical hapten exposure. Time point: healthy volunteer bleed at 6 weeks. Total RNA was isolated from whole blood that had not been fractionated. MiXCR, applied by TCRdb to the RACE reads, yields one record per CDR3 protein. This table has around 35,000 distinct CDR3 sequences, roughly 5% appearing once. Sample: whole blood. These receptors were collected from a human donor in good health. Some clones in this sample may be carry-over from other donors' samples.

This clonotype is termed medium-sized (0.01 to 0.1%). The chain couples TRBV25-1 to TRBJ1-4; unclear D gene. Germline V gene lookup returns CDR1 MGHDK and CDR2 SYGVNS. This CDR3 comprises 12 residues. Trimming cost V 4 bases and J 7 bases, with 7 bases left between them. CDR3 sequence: CASSGVGEKLFF. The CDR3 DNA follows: TGTGCCAGCAGTGGCGTGGGTGAAAAACTGTTTTTT.

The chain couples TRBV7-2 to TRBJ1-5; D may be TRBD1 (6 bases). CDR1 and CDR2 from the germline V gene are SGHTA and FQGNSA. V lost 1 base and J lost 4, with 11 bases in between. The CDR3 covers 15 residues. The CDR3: CASSLGGGENQPQHF. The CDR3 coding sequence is TGTGCCAGCAGCTTAGGGGGGGGCGAAAATCAGCCCCAGCATTTT.

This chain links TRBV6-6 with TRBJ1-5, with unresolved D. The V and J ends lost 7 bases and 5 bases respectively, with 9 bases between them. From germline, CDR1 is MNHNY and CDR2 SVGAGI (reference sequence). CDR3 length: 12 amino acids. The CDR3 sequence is CASTAGDQPQHF. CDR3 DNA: TGTGCCAGCACGGCAGGCGATCAGCCCCAGCATTTT.

CDR3 protein: CASSGGTGGVETQYF. In DNA form, the CDR3 reads TGCGCCAGCAGCGGGGGGACAGGGGGCGTGGAGACCCAGTACTTC. The rearrangement joins TRBV5-1 to TRBJ2-5; 12 bases agree with TRBD1. Germline CDR1 SGHRS, CDR2 YFSETQ. CDR3 length: 15 residues. V was pared by 4 bases and J by 5 bases, with 6 bases of the junction left unmatched. The full variable domain, its missing parts supplied by reference TRBV5-1 and TRBJ2-5, is KAGVTQTPRYLIKTRGQQVTLSCSPISGHRSVSWYQQTPGQGLQFLFEYFSETQRNKGNFPGRFSGRQFSNSRSEMNVSTLELGDSALYLCASSGGTGGVETQYFGPGTRLLVL.

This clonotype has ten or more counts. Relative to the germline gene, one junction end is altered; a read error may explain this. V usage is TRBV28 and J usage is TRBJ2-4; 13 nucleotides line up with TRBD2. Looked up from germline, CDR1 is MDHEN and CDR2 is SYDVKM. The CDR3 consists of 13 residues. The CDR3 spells CASSRTSGSVPSF. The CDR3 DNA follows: TGTGCCAGCAGCCGGACTAGCGGGAGCGTTCCCTCCTTC.

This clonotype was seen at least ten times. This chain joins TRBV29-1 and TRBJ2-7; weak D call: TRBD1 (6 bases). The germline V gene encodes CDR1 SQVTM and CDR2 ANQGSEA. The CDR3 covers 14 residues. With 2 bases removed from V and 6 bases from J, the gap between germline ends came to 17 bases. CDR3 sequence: CSVESEGGLGEQYF. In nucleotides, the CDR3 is TGCAGCGTTGAATCTGAAGGGGGTCTGGGCGAGCAGTACTTC.

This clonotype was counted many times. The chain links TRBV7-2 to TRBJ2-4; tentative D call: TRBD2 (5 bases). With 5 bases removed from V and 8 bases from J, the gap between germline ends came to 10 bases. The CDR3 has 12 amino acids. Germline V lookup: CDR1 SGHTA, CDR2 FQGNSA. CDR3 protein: CASSPVGDIQYF. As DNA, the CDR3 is TGTGCCAGCAGCCCCGTCGGGGACATTCAGTACTTC.

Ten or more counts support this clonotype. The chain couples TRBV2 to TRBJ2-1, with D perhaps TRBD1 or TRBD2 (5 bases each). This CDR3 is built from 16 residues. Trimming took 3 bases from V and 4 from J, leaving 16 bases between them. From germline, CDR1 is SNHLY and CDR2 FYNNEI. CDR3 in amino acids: CASSEDRRDAYNEQFF. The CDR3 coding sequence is TGTGCCAGCAGTGAGGACCGTAGGGACGCTTACAATGAGCAGTTCTTC.

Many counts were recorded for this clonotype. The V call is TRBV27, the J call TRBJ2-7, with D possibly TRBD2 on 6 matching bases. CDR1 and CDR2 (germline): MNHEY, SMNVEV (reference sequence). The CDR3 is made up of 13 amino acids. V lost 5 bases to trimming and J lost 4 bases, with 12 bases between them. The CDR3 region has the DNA TGTGCCAGCAGTCCCTCGGAGGGTTACGAGCAGTACTTC. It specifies CASSPSEGYEQYF.

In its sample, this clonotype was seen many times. DNA for the CDR3: TGTGCCAGCAACGGACAGGGGAGCACAGATACGCAGTATTTT. Its translation is CASNGQGSTDTQYF. V gene TRBV2 combines with J gene TRBJ2-3; 9 nucleotides line up with TRBD1. This CDR3 has 14 residues. In germline, CDR1 is SNHLY, CDR2 FYNNEI. The J segment lost 0 bases and the V segment lost 7 bases, leaving 2 bases of the junction unmatched.

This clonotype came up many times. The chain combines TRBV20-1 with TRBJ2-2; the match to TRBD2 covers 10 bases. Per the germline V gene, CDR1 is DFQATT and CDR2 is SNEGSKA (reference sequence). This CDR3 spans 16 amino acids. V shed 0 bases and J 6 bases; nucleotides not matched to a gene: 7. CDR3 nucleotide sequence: TGCAGTGCTAGAGATCGGAGCGGGAGGGGAGCCGGGGAGCTGTTTTTT. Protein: CSARDRSGRGAGELFF.

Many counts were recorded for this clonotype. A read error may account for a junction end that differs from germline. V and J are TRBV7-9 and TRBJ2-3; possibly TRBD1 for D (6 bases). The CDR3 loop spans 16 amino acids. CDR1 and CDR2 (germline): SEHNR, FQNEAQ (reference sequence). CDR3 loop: CASSPPQGHFTDTRYF. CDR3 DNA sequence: TGTGCCAGCAGCCCGCCCCAGGGACATTTCACAGATACGCGGTATTTT.

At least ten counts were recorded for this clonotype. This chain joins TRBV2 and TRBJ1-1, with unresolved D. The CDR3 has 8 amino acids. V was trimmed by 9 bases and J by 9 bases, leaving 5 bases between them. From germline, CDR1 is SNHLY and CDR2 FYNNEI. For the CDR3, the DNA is TGTGCCAGACAAAAAGCTTTCTTT. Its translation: CARQKAFF.

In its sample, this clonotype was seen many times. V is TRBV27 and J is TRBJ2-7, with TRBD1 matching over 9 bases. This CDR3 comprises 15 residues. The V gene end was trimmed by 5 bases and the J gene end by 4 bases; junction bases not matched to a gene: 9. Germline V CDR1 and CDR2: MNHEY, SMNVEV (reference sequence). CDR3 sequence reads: CASSRDREYIYEQYF. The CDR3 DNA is TGTGCCAGCAGTAGGGACAGGGAATATATTTACGAGCAGTACTTC.

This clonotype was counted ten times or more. CDR3 loop: CASSADRGLVSYTF. CDR3 coding DNA: TGTGCCAGCAGTGCGGACAGGGGGCTCGTAAGCTACACCTTC. The chain joins TRBV12-3 or TRBV12-4 to TRBJ1-2; TRBD1 aligns across 11 bases. The CDR3 covers 14 residues. V lost 5 bases to trimming and J lost 9 bases; unmatched junction nucleotides: 8.

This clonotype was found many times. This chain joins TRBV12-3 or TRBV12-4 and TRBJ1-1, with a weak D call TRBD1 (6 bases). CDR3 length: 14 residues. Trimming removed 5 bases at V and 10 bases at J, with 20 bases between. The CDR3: CASSPQGLVVGAFF. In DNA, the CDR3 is TGTGCCAGCAGTCCACAGGGTTTAGTGGTCGGAGCTTTCTTT.

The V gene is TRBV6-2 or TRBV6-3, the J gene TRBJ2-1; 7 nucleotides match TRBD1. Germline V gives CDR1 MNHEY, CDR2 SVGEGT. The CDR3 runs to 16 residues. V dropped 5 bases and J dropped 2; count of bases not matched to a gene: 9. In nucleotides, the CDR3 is TGTGCCAGCAGTACCCCGGGACAGTTGACCTACAATGAGCAGTTCTTC. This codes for CASSTPGQLTYNEQFF.

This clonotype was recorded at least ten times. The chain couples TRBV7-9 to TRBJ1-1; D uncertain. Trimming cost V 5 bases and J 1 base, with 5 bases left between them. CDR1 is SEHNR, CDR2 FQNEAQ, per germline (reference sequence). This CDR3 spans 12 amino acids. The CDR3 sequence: CASSKENTEAFF. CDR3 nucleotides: TGTGCCAGCAGCAAGGAGAACACTGAAGCTTTCTTT. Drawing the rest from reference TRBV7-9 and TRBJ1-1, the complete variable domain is DTGVSQNPRHKITKRGQNVTFRCDPISEHNRLYWYRQTLGQGPEFLTYFQNEAQLEKSRLLSDRFSAERPKGSFSTLEIQRTEQGDSAMYLCASSKENTEAFFGQGTRLTVV.

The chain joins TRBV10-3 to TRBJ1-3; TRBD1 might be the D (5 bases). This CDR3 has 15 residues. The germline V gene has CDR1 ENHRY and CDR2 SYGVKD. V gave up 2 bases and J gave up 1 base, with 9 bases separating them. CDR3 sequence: CAISENKGSGNTIYF. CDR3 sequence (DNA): TGTGCCATCAGTGAGAACAAGGGGTCTGGAAACACCATATATTTT.

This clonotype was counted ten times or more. The DNA for the CDR3 is TGCGCCAGCTCAGAACAGGGTAAGGACACTGAAGCTTTCTTT. Translating gives CASSEQGKDTEAFF. The rearrangement links TRBV5-1 to TRBJ1-1; possible D gene TRBD1, 6 bases. This CDR3 has 14 amino acids. CDR1 and CDR2 from the germline V gene are SGHRS and YFSETQ. Trimming cost V 7 bases and J 3 bases, with 16 bases left between them. The variable domain in full, completed from reference TRBV5-1 and TRBJ1-1, reads KAGVTQTPRYLIKTRGQQVTLSCSPISGHRSVSWYQQTPGQGLQFLFEYFSETQRNKGNFPGRFSGRQFSNSRSEMNVSTLELGDSALYLCASSEQGKDTEAFFGQGTRLTVV.

CDR3 in DNA: TGTGCCAGCAGTCCAATCAAGATCACCTACGAGCAGTACTTC. Amino acid sequence: CASSPIKITYEQYF. V usage is TRBV5-5 and J usage is TRBJ2-7; D is ambiguous. This CDR3 region has 14 residues. Germline-derived CDR1 and CDR2 are SGHKS and YYEKEE (reference sequence). Trimming shortened V by 5 bases and J by 2 bases, and 14 bases separated the two germline ends.

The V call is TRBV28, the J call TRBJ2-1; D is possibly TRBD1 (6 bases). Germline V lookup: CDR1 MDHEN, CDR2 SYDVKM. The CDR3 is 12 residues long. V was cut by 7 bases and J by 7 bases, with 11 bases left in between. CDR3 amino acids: CASISRGNEQFF. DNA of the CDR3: TGTGCCAGCATCTCCAGGGGAAATGAGCAGTTCTTC. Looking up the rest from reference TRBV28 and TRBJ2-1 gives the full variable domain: DVKVTQSSRYLVKRTGEKVFLECVQDMDHENMFWYRQDPGLGLRLIYFSYDVKMKEKGDIPEGYSVSREKKERFSLILESASTNQTSMYLCASISRGNEQFFGPGTRLTVL.

DNA for the CDR3: TGCAGTGCTAGAGATCTTATCTGGGACAGGGACGGTGAAGCTTTCTTT. It encodes CSARDLIWDRDGEAFF. V is TRBV20-1 and J is TRBJ1-1, with TRBD1 matching over 9 bases. CDR1 and CDR2 from the germline V gene are DFQATT and SNEGSKA (reference sequence). The trim removed 0 bases at V and 7 bases at J, leaving 12 bases unmatched. The CDR3 runs to 16 residues.

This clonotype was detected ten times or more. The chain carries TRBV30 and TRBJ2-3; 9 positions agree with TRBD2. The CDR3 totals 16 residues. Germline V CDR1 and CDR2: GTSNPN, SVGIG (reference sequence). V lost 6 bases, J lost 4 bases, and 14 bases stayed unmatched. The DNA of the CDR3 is TGTGCCTGCCCAATCGGGTCGGTAGCGGGGGCAGATACGCAGTATTTT. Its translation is CACPIGSVAGADTQYF. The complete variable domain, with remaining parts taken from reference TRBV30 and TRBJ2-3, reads SQTIHQWPATLVQPVGSPLSLECTVEGTSNPNLYWYRQAAGRGLQLLFYSVGIGQISSEVPQNLSASRPQDRQFILSSKKLLLSDSGFYLCACPIGSVAGADTQYFGPGTRLTVL.

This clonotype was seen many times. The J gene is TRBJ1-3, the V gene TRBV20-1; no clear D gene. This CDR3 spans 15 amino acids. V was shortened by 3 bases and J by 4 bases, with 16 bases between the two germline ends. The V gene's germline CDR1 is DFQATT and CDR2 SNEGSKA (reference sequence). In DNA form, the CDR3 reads TGCAGTGCTAGGTCCCCCCCTTATTGGGGAAACACCATATATTTT. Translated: CSARSPPYWGNTIYF.

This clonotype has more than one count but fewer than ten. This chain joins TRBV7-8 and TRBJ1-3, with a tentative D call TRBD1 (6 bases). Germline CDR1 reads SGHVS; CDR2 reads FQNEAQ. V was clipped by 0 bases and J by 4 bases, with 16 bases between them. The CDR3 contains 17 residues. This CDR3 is CASSLARGGKLGNTIYF. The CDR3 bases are TGTGCCAGCAGCTTAGCGCGAGGGGGGAAGTTAGGAAACACCATATATTTT.